These 30 T cell receptor beta chains came from one sample sequenced in a study of blood T cell repertoires in COVID-19. This table comes from immunoSEQ multiplex PCR, and its TCRdb copy is limited to in-frame clones, with some not included. The table has about 100,000 clones, approximately 90% seen once. Sequenced input: peripheral blood. The source of these receptors is a man aged 45-60 years with acute or convalescent COVID-19.

This clone has a single count. The genes are TRBV10-1 and TRBJ2-5, with D possibly being TRBD2 (5 bases). V lost 0 bases and J lost 4, with 12 bases in between. Germline loops: CDR1 WNHNN, CDR2 SYGVQD (reference sequence). This CDR3 spans 15 amino acids. The CDR3 nucleotides are TGCGCCAGCAGTGAGTCGTGGTCCGCGGGAGAGACCCAGTACTTC. As protein: CASSESWSAGETQYF.

The rearrangement joins TRBV3-1 (or the pseudogene TRBV3-2) to TRBJ2-7, with D perhaps matching TRBD1 (6 bases). CDR1 is LGHDT, CDR2 YNNKEL, per germline (reference sequence). Trimming pared 6 bases from V and 3 bases from J, leaving 18 bases between. This CDR3 is 15 amino acids long. The CDR3 bases are TGTGCCAGCAGACCCTCCGGGACAAAGAGCTACGAGCAGTACTTC. Residues: CASRPSGTKSYEQYF.

This clone was seen once. The chain employs TRBV25-1 and TRBJ1-1; TRBD1 aligns across 10 bases. V dropped 6 bases and J dropped 4; count of bases not matched to a gene: 8. Germline V CDR1 and CDR2: MGHDK, SYGVNS. The CDR3 spans 15 residues. CDR3 DNA sequence: TGTGCCAGCAGGGCCGGGACAGGGGTGAGCACTGAAGCTTTCTTT. Translation: CASRAGTGVSTEAFF.

CDR3 nucleotide sequence: TGTGCCAGCGGATACGGAGGCATGAACACTGAAGCTTTCTTT. It codes for CASGYGGMNTEAFF. The chain recombines TRBV7-8 with TRBJ1-1; no clear D. Per the germline V gene, CDR1 is SGHVS and CDR2 is FQNEAQ. CDR3 length: 14 amino acids. Trimming removed 8 bases at V and 0 bases at J, with 13 bases between.

The chain is built from TRBV15 and TRBJ1-5; TRBD1 is a possible D gene (5 bases). The CDR3 covers 15 residues. Trimming pared 4 bases from V and 3 bases from J, leaving 13 bases between. Germline CDR1 and CDR2: LNHNV and YYDKDF (reference sequence). The CDR3 nucleotides read TGTGCCACCAGCACGGACCGGGGGTTCAATCAGCCCCAGCATTTT. As protein: CATSTDRGFNQPQHF.

The genes are TRBV24-1 and TRBJ1-1; D not certain. The germline V gene encodes CDR1 KGHDR and CDR2 SFDVKD. Trimming took 5 bases from V and 5 from J, leaving 14 bases between them. CDR3 length: 14 residues. CDR3 in DNA: TGTGCCACCAGTGTTTTATCCGGGGTTACTGAAGCTTTCTTT. Translating gives CATSVLSGVTEAFF.

The chain recombines TRBV19 with TRBJ1-2; possible D gene TRBD1, 5 bases. V gave up 8 bases and J gave up 3 bases, with 16 bases separating them. The length of the CDR3 is 14 residues. In germline, CDR1 is LNHDA, CDR2 SQIVND (reference sequence). The CDR3, as DNA: TGTGCCAGTCGGGAGAGGGGCCGACACTATGGCTACACCTTC. Its translation: CASRERGRHYGYTF.

The CDR3 bases are TGTGCCAGTAGTATCGTCCTAGCGGGAGCCTACGAGCAGTACTTC. Protein: CASSIVLAGAYEQYF. This chain joins TRBV19 and TRBJ2-7, with 10 bases aligning to TRBD2. The CDR3 extends over 15 amino acids. CDR1 is LNHDA and CDR2 is SQIVND in the germline V gene (reference sequence). Trimming cost V 3 bases and J 2 bases; bases outside gene matches: 4.

The chain carries TRBV11-2 and TRBJ1-2, with TRBD1 identical over 7 bases. The CDR3 totals 13 residues. J gave up 3 bases and V 4 bases, and 2 bases lay outside the gene matches. Germline V gives CDR1 SGHAT, CDR2 FQNNGV. DNA of the CDR3: TGTGCCAGCAGCTCGGGACAGTACTATGGCTACACCTTC. Translating gives CASSSGQYYGYTF.

The rearrangement links TRBV5-4 to TRBJ1-3, with D uncertain. V was shortened by 0 bases and J by 2 bases, with 6 bases between the two germline ends. Germline V CDR1 and CDR2: SGHNT, YYREEE (reference sequence). The CDR3 totals 14 residues. This CDR3 reads CASSLAKTGNTIYF. In DNA, the CDR3 is TGTGCCAGCAGCTTGGCAAAAACTGGAAACACCATATATTTT.

V usage is TRBV5-4 and J usage is TRBJ2-7; 11 bases are a match to TRBD2. The length of the CDR3 is 16 residues. The J segment lost 0 bases and the V segment lost 4 bases, leaving 6 bases of the junction unmatched. Looked up from germline, CDR1 is SGHNT and CDR2 is YYREEE (reference sequence). Here the CDR3 reads CASSPGLADPSYEQYF. CDR3 coding DNA: TGTGCCAGCAGCCCGGGACTAGCGGACCCCTCCTACGAGCAGTACTTC.

The chain carries TRBV5-5 and TRBJ2-2, with 7 bases aligning to TRBD2. The length of the CDR3 is 15 residues. Trimming at V came to 2 bases and at J to 2 bases, leaving 3 bases not matched to a gene. The germline CDR1 and CDR2 sequences are SGHKS and YYEKEE (reference sequence). The CDR3 sequence: CASSFLADNTGELFF. The CDR3 DNA reads TGTGCCAGCAGCTTTCTAGCGGACAACACCGGGGAGCTGTTTTTT.

Only one count was recorded for this clone. The V call is TRBV30, the J call TRBJ1-1; TRBD1 matches 8 bases. With V trimmed by 8 bases and J by 4 bases, 9 bases remained unmatched. From germline, CDR1 is GTSNPN and CDR2 SVGIG (reference sequence). CDR3 length: 13 residues. The CDR3 loop reads CAGHRGLITEAFF. The CDR3 DNA sequence: TGTGCCGGACACAGGGGGTTGATCACTGAAGCTTTCTTT.

The J gene is TRBJ1-1, the V gene TRBV4-3, with D possibly being TRBD1 (5 bases). CDR1 LGHNA and CDR2 YSLEER come from the germline V gene. This CDR3 comprises 14 residues. V was trimmed by 3 bases and J by 4 bases, leaving 12 bases between them. The DNA of the CDR3 is TGCGCCAGCAGCCACCAGGGAAAGGGCACTGAAGCTTTCTTT. It is translated as CASSHQGKGTEAFF.

This clone was observed a handful of times. The genes are TRBV7-2 and TRBJ2-5; 8 nucleotides match TRBD1. There are 14 residues in the CDR3. Germline V gene lookup returns CDR1 SGHTA and CDR2 FQGNSA. V lost 4 bases and J lost 4; bases outside the gene matches: 5. The DNA for the CDR3 is TGTGCCAGCAGCTCCTCCAGGGGGCCAGAGACCCAGTACTTC. Its translation: CASSSSRGPETQYF.

Points on this clone: The same CDR3 is also encoded by other DNA sequences in this sample. This chain joins TRBV20-1 and TRBJ2-7, with TRBD2 matching over 8 bases. Losses at the gene ends were 3 bases for V and 6 bases for J; bases not matched to a gene: 7. The CDR3 length is 13 residues. Per germline, CDR1 DFQATT and CDR2 SNEGSKA (reference sequence). The CDR3 coding sequence is TGCAGTGCTAGTCGGGAGGGCTACGGCGAGCAGTACTTC. Amino acids: CSASREGYGEQYF.

The chain is built from TRBV7-9 and TRBJ1-1, with D uncertain. Between the trimmed V and J ends, which lost 1 base and 5 bases, there was a span of 8 bases. Germline loops: CDR1 SEHNR, CDR2 FQNEAQ (reference sequence). CDR3 size: 13 residues. Here the CDR3 reads CASSLEGRTEAFF. In nucleotides, the CDR3 is TGTGCCAGCAGCTTAGAAGGGAGGACTGAAGCTTTCTTT.

The chain is built from TRBV1 and TRBJ2-7; the table's D call, TRBD2, was not checked against the DNA. TRBV1 is a known pseudogene. This CDR3 contains 15 residues. CDR3 DNA sequence: TGCACCAGCAGCCAAGGGACTAGCGATCCTTGGGAGCAGTACTTC. Its translation is CTSSQGTSDPWEQYF.

V is TRBV10-3 and J is TRBJ1-5; 7 positions match TRBD1. This CDR3 region has 13 residues. The germline V gene encodes CDR1 ENHRY and CDR2 SYGVKD. J gave up 3 bases and V 5 bases, and 1 base lay outside the gene matches. CDR3 bases: TGTGCCATCAGTACAGGGGACAATCAGCCCCAGCATTTT. Protein product: CAISTGDNQPQHF.

The chain couples TRBV2 to TRBJ2-7; TRBD2 matches at 8 bases. V was pared by 3 bases and J by 5 bases, with 6 bases of the junction left unmatched. The CDR3 has 14 residues. Germline CDR1 reads SNHLY; CDR2 reads FYNNEI. For the CDR3, the DNA is TGTGCCAGCAGTGATCGCAGCGGGAGTAACGAGCAGTACTTC. Translation gives CASSDRSGSNEQYF.

V gene TRBV5-1 combines with J gene TRBJ2-7; D call uncertain. Germline V CDR1 and CDR2: SGHRS, YFSETQ. V gave up 4 bases and J gave up 5 bases, with 10 bases separating them. The CDR3 is 12 amino acids. The CDR3 reads CASSRLGHEQYF. Here the CDR3 DNA reads TGCGCCAGCAGCAGACTCGGCCACGAGCAGTACTTC.

The rearrangement uses TRBV15 and TRBJ2-1; 12 bases line up with TRBD2. Looked up from germline, CDR1 is LNHNV and CDR2 is YYDKDF (reference sequence). Germline trimming cut 2 bases from V and 4 bases from J; bases unmatched to any gene: 3. The CDR3 sequence is 16 residues long. The CDR3 protein is CATSRRTSGIYNEQFF. CDR3 sequence (DNA): TGTGCCACCAGCAGACGGACTAGCGGGATTTACAATGAGCAGTTCTTC.

This chain uses TRBV18 with TRBJ2-7; 13 bases match TRBD2. The CDR3 is 15 amino acids. Germline CDR1 KGHSH, CDR2 LQKENI. V trimming: 5 bases; J trimming: 5 bases; junction bases outside the gene matches: 6. CDR3 coding DNA: TGTGCCAGCTCAAAAGGGACTAGCGGGATCCACGAGCAGTACTTC. Amino acid sequence: CASSKGTSGIHEQYF.

The chain is built from TRBV12-5 and TRBJ2-3; the match to TRBD2 covers 9 bases. The CDR3 totals 20 residues. Trimming cost V 5 bases and J 2 bases; bases outside gene matches: 20. Germline CDR1 and CDR2: LGHNT and FRNRAP. The CDR3 region has the DNA TGTGCTAGTGGTCCCGACCTTGGTTCGAGCGGGAGGCAGCACACAGATACGCAGTATTTT. Translation: CASGPDLGSSGRQHTDTQYF. The complete variable domain, with remaining parts taken from reference TRBV12-5 and TRBJ2-3, reads DARVTQTPRHKVTEMGQEVTMRCQPILGHNTVFWYRQTMMQGLELLAYFRNRAPLDDSGMPKDRFSAEMPDATLATLKIQPSEPRDSAVYFCASGPDLGSSGRQHTDTQYFGPGTRLTVL.

The genes are TRBV7-2 and TRBJ1-5; 8 nucleotides agree with TRBD1. Per the germline V gene, CDR1 is SGHTA and CDR2 is FQGNSA. The length of the CDR3 is 16 residues. J was trimmed by 7 bases and V by 1 base; bases with no gene match: 9. The CDR3 region has the DNA TGTGCCAGCAGCTTAGGTCCGGACAGGGCGGCGCAGCCCCAGCATTTT. Translating it yields CASSLGPDRAAQPQHF.

This rearrangement joins TRBV19 to TRBJ2-1; 9 bases match TRBD2. CDR1 is LNHDA and CDR2 is SQIVND in the germline V gene (reference sequence). Losses at the gene ends were 2 bases for V and 6 bases for J; bases not matched to a gene: 5. The CDR3 sequence is 15 residues long. CDR3 nucleotides: TGTGCCAGTAGTATATCTAGCGGGATTCTCAATGAGCAGTTCTTC. Its protein is CASSISSGILNEQFF.

CDR3 nucleotides: TGCGCCAGCAGCTTGGGACAGAACTTTGAAGCTTTCTTT. Translating it yields CASSLGQNFEAFF. The chain is built from TRBV5-1 and TRBJ1-1, with a weak D call TRBD1 (5 bases). Deletions cut 0 bases from V and 7 bases from J, with 10 bases between. The CDR3 extends over 13 amino acids. The V gene's germline CDR1 is SGHRS and CDR2 YFSETQ. Supplemented by reference TRBV5-1 and TRBJ1-1, the full variable domain reads KAGVTQTPRYLIKTRGQQVTLSCSPISGHRSVSWYQQTPGQGLQFLFEYFSETQRNKGNFPGRFSGRQFSNSRSEMNVSTLELGDSALYLCASSLGQNFEAFFGQGTRLTVV.

This chain uses TRBV5-1 with TRBJ2-1, with D possibly being TRBD2 (5 bases). Germline CDR1 is SGHRS and CDR2 is YFSETQ. The ends were cut back, 2 bases at V and 5 bases at J, with 8 bases in the middle. The CDR3 is 13 residues long. CDR3 sequence: CASSFGRDNEQFF. The DNA of the CDR3 is TGCGCCAGCAGCTTTGGGCGGGACAATGAGCAGTTCTTC.

There are many counts of this clone. The chain carries TRBV12-3 or TRBV12-4 and TRBJ1-5, with a possible D match to TRBD1 (5 bases). The CDR3 loop spans 13 amino acids. The V end was cut by 6 bases, the J end by 7 bases, with 13 bases between. The chain's CDR3 is CASRLTGDQPQHF. The CDR3 nucleotides are TGTGCCAGCAGGTTGACGGGGGACCAGCCCCAGCATTTT.

The V and J genes are TRBV19 and TRBJ2-4, with 8 bases that match TRBD1. The CDR3 runs 18 residues. Germline trimming cut 4 bases from V and 1 base from J; bases unmatched to any gene: 12. The germline CDR1 and CDR2 sequences are LNHDA and SQIVND (reference sequence). DNA of the CDR3: TGTGCCAGTAGTAACTCACCCCGGACAGGGTCGGCCAAAAACATTCAGTACTTC. It yields the protein CASSNSPRTGSAKNIQYF. The variable domain in full, with the rest retrieved from reference TRBV19 and TRBJ2-4, is DGGITQSPKYLFRKEGQNVTLSCEQNLNHDAMYWYRQDPGQGLRLIYYSQIVNDFQKGDIAEGYSVSREKKESFPLTVTSAQKNPTAFYLCASSNSPRTGSAKNIQYFGAGTRLSVL.